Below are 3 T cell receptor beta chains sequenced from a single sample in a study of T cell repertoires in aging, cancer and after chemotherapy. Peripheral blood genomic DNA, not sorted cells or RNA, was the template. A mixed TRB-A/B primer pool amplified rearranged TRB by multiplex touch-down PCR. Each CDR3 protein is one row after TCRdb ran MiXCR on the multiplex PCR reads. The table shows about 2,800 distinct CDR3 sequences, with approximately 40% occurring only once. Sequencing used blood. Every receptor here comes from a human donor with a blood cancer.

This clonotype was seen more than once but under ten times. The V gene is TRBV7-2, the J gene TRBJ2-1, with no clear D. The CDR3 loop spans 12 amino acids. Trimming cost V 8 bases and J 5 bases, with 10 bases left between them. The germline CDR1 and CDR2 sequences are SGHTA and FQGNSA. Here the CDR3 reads CASGLEHNEQFF. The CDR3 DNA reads TGTGCCAGCGGTCTAGAGCACAATGAGCAGTTCTTC. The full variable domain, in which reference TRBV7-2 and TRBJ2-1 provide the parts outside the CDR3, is GAGVSQSPSNKVTEKGKDVELRCDPISGHTALYWYRQSLGQGLEFLIYFQGNSAPDKSGLPSDRFSAERTGGSVSTLTIQRTQQEDSAVYLCASGLEHNEQFFGPGTRLTVL.

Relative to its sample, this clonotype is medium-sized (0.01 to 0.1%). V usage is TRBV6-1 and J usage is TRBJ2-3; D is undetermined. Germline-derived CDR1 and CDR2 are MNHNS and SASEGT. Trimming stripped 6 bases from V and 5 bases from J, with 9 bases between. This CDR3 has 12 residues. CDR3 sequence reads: CASRNLIDTQYF. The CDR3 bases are TGTGCCAGCAGGAATCTGATAGATACGCAGTATTTT.

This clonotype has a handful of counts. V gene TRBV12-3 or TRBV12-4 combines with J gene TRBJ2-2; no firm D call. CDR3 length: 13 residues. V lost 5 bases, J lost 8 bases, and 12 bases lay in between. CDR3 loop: CASSLVRQGELFF. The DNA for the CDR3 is TGTGCCAGCAGTCTGGTGAGGCAAGGGGAGCTGTTTTTT.